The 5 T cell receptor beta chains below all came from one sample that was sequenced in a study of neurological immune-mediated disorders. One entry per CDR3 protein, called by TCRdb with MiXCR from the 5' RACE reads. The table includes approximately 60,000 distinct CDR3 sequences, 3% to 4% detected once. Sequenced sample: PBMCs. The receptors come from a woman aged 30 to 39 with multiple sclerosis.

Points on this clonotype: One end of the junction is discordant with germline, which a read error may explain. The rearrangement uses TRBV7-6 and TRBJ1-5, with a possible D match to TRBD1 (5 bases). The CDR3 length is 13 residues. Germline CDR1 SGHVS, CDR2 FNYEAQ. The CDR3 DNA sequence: TGTGCCAGCAGCCCATGGGGCAATCAGCCCCAGAATTTT. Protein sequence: CASSPWGNQPQNF.

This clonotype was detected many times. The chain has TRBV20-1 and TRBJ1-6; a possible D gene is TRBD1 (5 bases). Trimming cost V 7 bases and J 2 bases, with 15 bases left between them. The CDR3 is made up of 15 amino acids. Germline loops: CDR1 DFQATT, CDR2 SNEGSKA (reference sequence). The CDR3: CSVYSVQAYNSPLHF. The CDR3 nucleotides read TGCAGTGTTTATTCGGTACAGGCCTATAATTCACCCCTCCACTTT.

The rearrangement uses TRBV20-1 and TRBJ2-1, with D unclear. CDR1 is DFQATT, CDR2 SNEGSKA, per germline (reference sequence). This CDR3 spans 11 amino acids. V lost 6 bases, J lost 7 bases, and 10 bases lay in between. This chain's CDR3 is CSAEVTNEQFF. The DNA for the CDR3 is TGCAGTGCAGAGGTCACGAATGAGCAGTTCTTC.

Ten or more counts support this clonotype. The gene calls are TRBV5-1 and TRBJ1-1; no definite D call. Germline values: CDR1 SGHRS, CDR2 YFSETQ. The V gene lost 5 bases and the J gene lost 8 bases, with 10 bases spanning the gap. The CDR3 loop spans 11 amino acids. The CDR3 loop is CASRRAEEAFF. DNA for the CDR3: TGCGCCAGCAGACGGGCAGAAGAAGCTTTCTTT.

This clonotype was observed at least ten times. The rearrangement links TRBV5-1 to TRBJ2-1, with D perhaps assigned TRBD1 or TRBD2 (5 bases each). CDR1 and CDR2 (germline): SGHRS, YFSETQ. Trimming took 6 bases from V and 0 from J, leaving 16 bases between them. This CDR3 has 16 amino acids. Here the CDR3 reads CASTRDEGFSYNEQFF. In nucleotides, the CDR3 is TGCGCCAGCACCCGGGATGAGGGGTTCTCCTACAATGAGCAGTTCTTC.